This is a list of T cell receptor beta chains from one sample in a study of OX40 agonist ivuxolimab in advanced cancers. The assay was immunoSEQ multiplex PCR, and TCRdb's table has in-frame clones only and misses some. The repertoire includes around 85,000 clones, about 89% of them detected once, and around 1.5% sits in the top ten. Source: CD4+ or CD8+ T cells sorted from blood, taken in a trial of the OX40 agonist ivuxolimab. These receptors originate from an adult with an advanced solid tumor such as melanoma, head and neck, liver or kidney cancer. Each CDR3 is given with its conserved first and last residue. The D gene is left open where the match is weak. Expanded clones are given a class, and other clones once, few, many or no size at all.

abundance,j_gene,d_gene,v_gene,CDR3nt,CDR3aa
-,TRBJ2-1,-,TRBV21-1,TGTGCCAGCAGCAAATCAAGCGGGCCCCCTCAATGGGAGTTCTTC,CASSKSSGPPQWEFF
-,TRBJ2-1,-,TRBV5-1,TGCGCCAGCAGCTTCGGACAGAACAATGAGCAGTTCTTC,CASSFGQNNEQFF
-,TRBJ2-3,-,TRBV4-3,TGCGCCAGCAGCCAAGACGGGGTTTCTTTTAGCACAGATACGCAGTATTTT,CASSQDGVSFSTDTQYF
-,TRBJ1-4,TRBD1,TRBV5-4,TGTGCCAGCAGCTCTACAGGGGGCCTGAGGGAAAAACTGTTTTTT,CASSSTGGLREKLFF
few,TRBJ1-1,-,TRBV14,TGTGCCAGCAGCCCGCAGCACGGATTGCAAGCTTTCTTT,CASSPQHGLQAFF
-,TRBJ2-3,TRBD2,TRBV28,TGTGCCAGCAGTTTATCGGGACTAGCGGGAGAGGGAGATACGCAGTATTTT,CASSLSGLAGEGDTQYF
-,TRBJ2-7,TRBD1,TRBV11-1,TGTGCCAGCAGCTTAGGGGACAGGGTCGAAACCTACGAGCAGTACTTC,CASSLGDRVETYEQYF
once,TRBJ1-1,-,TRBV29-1,TGCAGCGTCCGCGTCGGGCCAGATGAAGCTTTCTTT,CSVRVGPDEAFF
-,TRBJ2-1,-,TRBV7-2,TGTGCCAGCAGCTTAGGGGGTAGCAGTTATGAGCAGTTCTTC,CASSLGGSSYEQFF
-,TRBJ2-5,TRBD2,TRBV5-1,TGCGCCAGCAGCTTGACTAGCGGGAGACAAGGGACCCAGTACTTC,CASSLTSGRQGTQYF
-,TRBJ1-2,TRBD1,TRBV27,TGTGCCAGCAGGGAACAGGGGGCCTTTTCCGGCTACACCTTC,CASREQGAFSGYTF
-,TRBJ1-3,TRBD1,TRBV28,TGTGCCAGCAGTGGGGGACAGGGCGGAAACACCATATATTTT,CASSGGQGGNTIYF
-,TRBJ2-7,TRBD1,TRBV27,TGTGCCAGCACCAAAGGGACAGGGGGCTCCTACGAGCAGTACTTC,CASTKGTGGSYEQYF
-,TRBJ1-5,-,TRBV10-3,TGTGCCTCGCCCCCGGGACACTATAGCAATCAGCCCCAGCATTTT,CASPPGHYSNQPQHF
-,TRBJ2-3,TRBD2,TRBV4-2,TGTGCCAGCAGCCAAGAGGGGACTAGCGGGAAATTTTTAGATACGCAGTATTTT,CASSQEGTSGKFLDTQYF
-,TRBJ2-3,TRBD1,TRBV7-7,TGTGCTAGCAGCGACAGGGTAGCAGATACGCAGTATTTT,CASSDRVADTQYF
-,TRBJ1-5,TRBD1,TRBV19,TGTGCCAGTGGGACAGGCGGTTATCAGCCCCAGCATTTT,CASGTGGYQPQHF
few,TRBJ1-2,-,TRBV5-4,TGTGCCAGCAGCTTGAGAGGGAACGGCTACACCTTC,CASSLRGNGYTF
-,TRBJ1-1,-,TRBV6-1,TGTGCCAGCAGTGAAGGGTACAGCAACACTGAAGCTTTCTTT,CASSEGYSNTEAFF
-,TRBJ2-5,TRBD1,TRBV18,TGTGCCAGCTCACCTCTACCGGGACAGGGGGCCCAGTACTTC,CASSPLPGQGAQYF
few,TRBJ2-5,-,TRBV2,TGTGCCAGCATAAGGCAAGAGACCCAGTACTTC,CASIRQETQYF
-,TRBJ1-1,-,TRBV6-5,TGTGCCAGCAGAGCCCGGGGGGACATGAACACTGAAGCTTTCTTT,CASRARGDMNTEAFF
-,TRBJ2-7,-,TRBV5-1,TGCGCCAGCACTATCGAGGGGGTGATGAACGAGCAGTACTTC,CASTIEGVMNEQYF
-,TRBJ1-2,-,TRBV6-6,TGTGCCAGCAGTTACTCGGAGGACCCTAAAGGCTACACCTTC,CASSYSEDPKGYTF
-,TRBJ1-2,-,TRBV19,TGTGCCAGTAGTATAAGGTCCGCGAGGACGCTTGGCTACACCTTC,CASSIRSARTLGYTF
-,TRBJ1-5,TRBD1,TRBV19,TGTGCCACAGATACAGGGGGTGGAAATCAGCCCCAGCATTTT,CATDTGGGNQPQHF
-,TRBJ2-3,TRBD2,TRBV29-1,TGCAGCACTAAGGGAATAGCGGGGAGCACAGATACGCAGTATTTT,CSTKGIAGSTDTQYF
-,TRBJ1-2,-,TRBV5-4,TGTGCCAGCAGCTTGGAGGGAGGGGTGAACTATGGCTACACCTTC,CASSLEGGVNYGYTF
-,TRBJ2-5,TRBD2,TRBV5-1,TGCGCCAGCAGCTTGGCGCTAGCGGGAGACGGGACCCAGTACTTC,CASSLALAGDGTQYF
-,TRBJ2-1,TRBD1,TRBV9,TGTGCCAGCAGCGTAGAGGGGACAGGGATTGGACATGAGCAGTTCTTC,CASSVEGTGIGHEQFF
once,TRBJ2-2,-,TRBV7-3,TGTGCCAGCAGCTTAACAGGGGTGCCGAACACCGGGGAGCTGTTTTTT,CASSLTGVPNTGELFF
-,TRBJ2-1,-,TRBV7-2,TGTGCCAGCAGCTTAGGGGGCTGGACAGAGGATGGTGAGCAGTTCTTC,CASSLGGWTEDGEQFF
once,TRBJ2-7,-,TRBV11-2,TGTGCCAGCAGCTTAGACATGGCCTTAGACGAGCAGTACTTC,CASSLDMALDEQYF
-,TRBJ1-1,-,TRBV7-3,TGTGCCAGCAGCCTACGTGGGGAGGTAGGCACTGAAGCTTTCTTT,CASSLRGEVGTEAFF
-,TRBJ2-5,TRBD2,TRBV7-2,TGTGCCAGCAGCTTAGCGGGACTAGCGGGAGGAGAGACCCAGTACTTC,CASSLAGLAGGETQYF
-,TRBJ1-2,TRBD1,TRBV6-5,TGTGCCAGCAGAGTTTTACAGGGGGCGCGTGGAGGCTACACCTTC,CASRVLQGARGGYTF
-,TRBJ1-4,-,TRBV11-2,TGTGCCAGCAGCCCAGACCGTTTAACTAATGAAAAACTGTTTTTT,CASSPDRLTNEKLFF
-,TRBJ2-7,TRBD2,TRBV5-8,TGTGCCAGCAGCCCGCAGGGACTAAGCTCCTACGAGCAGTACTTC,CASSPQGLSSYEQYF
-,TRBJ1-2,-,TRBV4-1,TGCGCCAGCAGCCGGATCACCGACTGGACAGATCAAAGCTATGGCTACACCTTC,CASSRITDWTDQSYGYTF
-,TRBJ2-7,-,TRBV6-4,TGTGCCAGCAGTCTAGGGCAGGGCTACGAGCAGTACTTC,CASSLGQGYEQYF
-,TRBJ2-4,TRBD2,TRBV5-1,TGCGCCAGCAGCTGGGTAGCGGGAGGGAAAAACATTCAGTACTTC,CASSWVAGGKNIQYF
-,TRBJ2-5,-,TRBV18,TGTGCCAGCTCACCAATGGCCCCGGGGGTCCAAGAGACCCAGTACTTC,CASSPMAPGVQETQYF
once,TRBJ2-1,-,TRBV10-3,TGTGCCATCAGTGACGACCCCGGTACCTACAATGAGCAGTTCTTC,CAISDDPGTYNEQFF
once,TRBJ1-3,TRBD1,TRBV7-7,TGTGCTAGCAGCTTATTAAAGGGGAAGGGGGCCCTCCACGGAAACACCATATATTTT,CASSLLKGKGALHGNTIYF
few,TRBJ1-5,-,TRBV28,TGTGCCAGCAATCTGCAGCCCCAGCATTTT,CASNLQPQHF
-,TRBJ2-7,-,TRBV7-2,TGTGCCAGCAGCCGCCGCAGGGTTGACGAGCAGTACTTC,CASSRRRVDEQYF
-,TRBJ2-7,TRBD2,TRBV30,TGTGCCTGGGGACTAGCGGGAGCAGGCGAGCAGTACTTC,CAWGLAGAGEQYF
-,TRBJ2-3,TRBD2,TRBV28,TGTGCCAGCACGCGGGGGCTAGCGGGAGTCTCAACCCCAGGTACGCAGTATTTT,CASTRGLAGVSTPGTQYF
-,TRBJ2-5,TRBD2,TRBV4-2,TGTGCCAGCAGCATGGGACTAGCGGGAGAAGAGACCCAGTACTTC,CASSMGLAGEETQYF
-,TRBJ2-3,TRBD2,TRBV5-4,TGTGCCAGCAGCACGGACAGCGGGAGAACAGATACGCAGTATTTT,CASSTDSGRTDTQYF
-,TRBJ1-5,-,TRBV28,TGTGCCAGCACCATCGGACAGACTCACAATCAGCCCCAGCATTTT,CASTIGQTHNQPQHF
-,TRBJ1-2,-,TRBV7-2,TGTGCCAGCAGCCTTCAACCTAATGGCTACACCTTC,CASSLQPNGYTF
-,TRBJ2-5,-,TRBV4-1,TGCGCCAGCAGCCAAGTCTCCCAAGAGACCCAGTACTTC,CASSQVSQETQYF
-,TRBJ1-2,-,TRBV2,TGTGCCAGCAGTGCGCAGGGCTATGGCTACACCTTC,CASSAQGYGYTF
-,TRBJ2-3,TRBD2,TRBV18,TGTGCCAGCTCATCGGGACTAGCGGGAGCAGATACGCAGTATTTT,CASSSGLAGADTQYF
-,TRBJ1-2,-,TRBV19,TGTGCCAGTAGTATAATCGGGGCTACAGCTAACTATGGCTACACCTTC,CASSIIGATANYGYTF
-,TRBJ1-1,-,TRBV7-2,TGTGCCAGCAGTCCCGTGTGGGGCACTGAAGCTTTCTTT,CASSPVWGTEAFF
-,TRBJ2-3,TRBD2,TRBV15,TGTGCCACCAGCAGAAGGACTAGCGGGGGAAGCACAGATACGCAGTATTTT,CATSRRTSGGSTDTQYF